A selection of T cell receptor beta chains follows, all from one sample in a study of shared clonotypes between healthy human individuals. Data came from immunoSEQ multiplex PCR; TCRdb stores just in-frame clones and leaves some out. The sample shows approximately 1,000,000 clones, approximately 77% of them seen only once. Sequenced input: memory CD4+ T cells from PBMCs. Receptors were obtained from a man aged 18 to 30 in good health. Some clones in this sample may be carry-over from other donors' samples. The CDR3 runs from the conserved cysteine through the conserved F or W. Fields, in order: clone size, J gene, CDR3 length, D gene, V gene, CDR3 protein, CDR3 DNA. A D gene is named only where the DNA matches it firmly. Expanded clones get a size class; other rows say once, few or many, or leave the size out.

size: -; J: TRBJ1-2; length: 14; D: -; V: TRBV5-1; CDR3: CASSLEGLGDGYTF; DNA: TGCGCCAGCAGCTTGGAAGGTCTGGGAGATGGCTACACCTTC
size: -; J: TRBJ2-7; length: 13; D: TRBD1; V: TRBV30; CDR3: CASSDRFSYEQYF; DNA: TGTGCCTCATCGGACAGGTTTTCCTACGAGCAGTACTTC
size: -; J: TRBJ2-3; length: 16; D: TRBD1; V: TRBV4-1; CDR3: CASSPSEGRGLDTQYF; DNA: TGCGCCAGCAGCCCAAGCGAGGGCAGGGGGCTTGATACGCAGTATTTT
size: -; J: TRBJ2-7; length: 11; D: TRBD1; V: TRBV28; CDR3: CASSLGDSQYF; DNA: TGTGCCAGCAGTTTAGGGGACAGTCAGTACTTC
size: -; J: TRBJ2-1; length: 17; D: -; V: TRBV19; CDR3: CASSTHYRQDRRDEQFF; DNA: TGTGCCAGTAGTACTCATTATCGGCAGGATAGGAGGGATGAGCAGTTCTTC
size: many; J: TRBJ2-5; length: 13; D: TRBD2; V: TRBV29-1; CDR3: CSIEAGRGETQYF; DNA: TGCAGTATTGAAGCTGGGAGGGGAGAGACCCAGTACTTC
size: -; J: TRBJ2-2; length: 12; D: -; V: TRBV19; CDR3: CASSISTGELFF; DNA: TGTGCCAGTAGTATTAGCACCGGGGAGCTGTTTTTT
size: -; J: TRBJ1-6; length: 13; D: -; V: TRBV7-2; CDR3: CASSLVSRWPLHF; DNA: TGTGCCAGCAGCTTAGTGTCCCGTTGGCCCCTCCACTTT
size: -; J: TRBJ1-2; length: 13; D: -; V: TRBV7-2; CDR3: CASSLVVGNGYTF; DNA: TGTGCCAGCAGCTTAGTCGTAGGGAATGGCTACACCTTC
size: -; J: TRBJ2-3; length: 13; D: -; V: TRBV7-3; CDR3: CASSTLATDTQYF; DNA: TGTGCCAGCAGCACCCTAGCGACAGATACGCAGTATTTT
size: once; J: TRBJ1-2; length: 16; D: -; V: TRBV15; CDR3: CATSRDFGGANYGYTF; DNA: TGTGCCACCAGCAGAGATTTTGGGGGGGCCAACTATGGCTACACCTTC
size: -; J: TRBJ2-6; length: 16; D: -; V: TRBV5-5; CDR3: CASSLGVLGGANVLTF; DNA: TGTGCCAGCAGCTTGGGGGTCCTAGGAGGGGCCAACGTCCTGACTTTC
size: -; J: TRBJ1-3; length: 12; D: -; V: TRBV29-1; CDR3: CSVGTVGNTIYF; DNA: TGCAGCGTTGGGACAGTTGGAAACACCATATATTTT
size: -; J: TRBJ1-1; length: 14; D: -; V: TRBV7-2; CDR3: CASSFGAGETEAFF; DNA: TGTGCCAGCAGCTTCGGGGCGGGCGAGACTGAAGCTTTCTTT
size: -; J: TRBJ2-3; length: 16; D: TRBD2; V: TRBV5-8; CDR3: CASSLELAGGPDTQYF; DNA: TGTGCCAGCAGCTTGGAGCTAGCGGGAGGTCCAGATACGCAGTATTTT
size: -; J: TRBJ2-7; length: 14; D: -; V: TRBV19; CDR3: CASSRGLLNYEQYF; DNA: TGTGCCAGTAGCAGGGGCCTCCTCAACTACGAGCAGTACTTC
size: -; J: TRBJ2-3; length: 14; D: -; V: TRBV5-1; CDR3: CASSPTPQSDTQYF; DNA: TGCGCCAGCAGCCCAACGCCCCAGTCAGATACGCAGTATTTT
size: -; J: TRBJ2-1; length: 13; D: -; V: TRBV6-4; CDR3: CASSGDSYNEQFF; DNA: TGTGCCAGCAGTGGAGATTCCTACAATGAGCAGTTCTTC
size: once; J: TRBJ2-3; length: 14; D: TRBD1; V: TRBV5-1; CDR3: CASSYGQGVDTQYF; DNA: TGCGCCAGCAGCTACGGACAGGGTGTAGATACGCAGTATTTT
size: -; J: TRBJ1-6; length: 13; D: -; V: TRBV2; CDR3: CASRGRRDSPLHF; DNA: TGTGCCAGCAGGGGACGGAGAGATTCACCCCTCCACTTT
size: -; J: TRBJ1-2; length: 16; D: -; V: TRBV7-9; CDR3: CASSIGLAGYLHGYTF; DNA: TGTGCCAGCAGCATTGGTTTGGCGGGGTATCTTCACGGCTACACCTTC
size: once; J: TRBJ2-5; length: 13; D: TRBD2; V: TRBV10-3; CDR3: CAISGLAGETQYF; DNA: TGTGCCATCAGCGGACTAGCGGGAGAGACCCAGTACTTC
size: few; J: TRBJ2-7; length: 16; D: TRBD2; V: TRBV2; CDR3: CASIAGVGLAGPEQYF; DNA: TGTGCCAGCATTGCAGGGGTTGGTCTAGCGGGCCCGGAGCAGTACTTC
size: -; J: TRBJ2-1; length: 15; D: -; V: TRBV5-4; CDR3: CASSLAANPYNEQFF; DNA: TGTGCCAGCAGCTTGGCGGCTAATCCCTACAATGAGCAGTTCTTC
size: -; J: TRBJ1-2; length: 13; D: -; V: TRBV27; CDR3: CASSTSGSYGYTF; DNA: TGTGCCAGCAGTACCTCAGGAAGTTATGGCTACACCTTC
size: many; J: TRBJ2-7; length: 15; D: -; V: TRBV6-1; CDR3: CASSEAAYYIYEQYF; DNA: TGTGCCAGCAGTGAAGCAGCCTATTATATCTACGAGCAGTACTTC
size: -; J: TRBJ1-5; length: 14; D: -; V: TRBV28; CDR3: CASSLVPENQPQHF; DNA: TGTGCCAGCAGTTTGGTCCCAGAAAATCAGCCCCAGCATTTT
size: -; J: TRBJ2-7; length: 14; D: TRBD2; V: TRBV5-1; CDR3: CASSPAGGTHEQYF; DNA: TGCGCCAGCAGTCCCGCGGGAGGGACCCACGAGCAGTACTTC
size: -; J: TRBJ1-2; length: 14; D: -; V: TRBV6-6; CDR3: CAGARDSANYGYTF; DNA: TGTGCCGGGGCCAGGGATTCAGCTAACTATGGCTACACCTTC
size: -; J: TRBJ1-1; length: 14; D: -; V: TRBV5-1; CDR3: CASSSGPMNTEAFF; DNA: TGCGCCAGCAGCTCCGGGCCAATGAACACTGAAGCTTTCTTT
size: -; J: TRBJ2-7; length: 16; D: TRBD1; V: TRBV28; CDR3: CASSHRGRNRGYEQYF; DNA: TGTGCCAGCAGTCACAGGGGGCGTAACAGGGGCTACGAGCAGTACTTC
size: -; J: TRBJ2-3; length: 16; D: TRBD2; V: TRBV2; CDR3: CASSEAELAGTDTQYF; DNA: TGTGCCAGCAGTGAAGCGGAGCTAGCGGGCACAGATACGCAGTATTTT
size: -; J: TRBJ2-3; length: 16; D: TRBD2; V: TRBV14; CDR3: CASSLRLAGASDTQYF; DNA: TGTGCCAGCAGCCTCCGACTAGCGGGAGCATCGGATACGCAGTATTTT
size: -; J: TRBJ1-1; length: 14; D: -; V: TRBV19; CDR3: CASRFGPTLFEAFF; DNA: TGTGCCAGTAGGTTCGGACCCACTCTCTTCGAAGCTTTCTTT
size: many; J: TRBJ1-1; length: 19; D: -; V: TRBV4-1; CDR3: CASSQDLGFSLDARAEAFF; DNA: TGCGCCAGCAGCCAAGATTTAGGGTTTTCCCTCGACGCCAGAGCTGAAGCTTTCTTT
size: -; J: TRBJ2-6; length: 19; D: TRBD2; V: TRBV5-1; CDR3: CASSSATSGRSSGANVLTF; DNA: TGCGCCAGCAGCTCAGCCACTAGCGGGAGGAGCTCTGGGGCCAACGTCCTGACTTTC
size: -; J: TRBJ2-2; length: 16; D: -; V: TRBV2; CDR3: CASSVGPPMVSGELFF; DNA: TGTGCCAGCAGTGTGGGTCCGCCTATGGTCTCCGGGGAGCTGTTTTTT
size: -; J: TRBJ1-2; length: 14; D: -; V: TRBV19; CDR3: CATTGLTTDYGYTF; DNA: TGTGCCACCACGGGCCTCACCACGGACTATGGCTACACCTTC
size: -; J: TRBJ1-1; length: 14; D: -; V: TRBV28; CDR3: CASSLYGLNTEAFF; DNA: TGTGCCAGCAGTTTATACGGGTTGAACACTGAAGCTTTCTTT
size: -; J: TRBJ1-4; length: 17; D: -; V: TRBV7-6; CDR3: CASSLDVQAATNEKLFF; DNA: TGTGCCAGCAGCTTAGATGTCCAAGCAGCAACTAATGAAAAACTGTTTTTT
size: -; J: TRBJ2-7; length: 11; D: -; V: TRBV30; CDR3: CAWSWGDEQYF; DNA: TGTGCCTGGAGTTGGGGAGACGAGCAGTACTTC
size: once; J: TRBJ1-1; length: 13; D: -; V: TRBV7-8; CDR3: CASSLDDNTEAFF; DNA: TGTGCCAGCAGCCTAGATGATAACACTGAAGCTTTCTTT
size: once; J: TRBJ2-5; length: 18; D: -; V: TRBV21-1; CDR3: CASSKLGPDPPLQETQYF; DNA: TGTGCCAGCAGCAAATTAGGGCCCGACCCTCCACTCCAAGAGACCCAGTACTTC
size: -; J: TRBJ1-2; length: 13; D: -; V: TRBV30; CDR3: CAWSPGRAGGYTF; DNA: TGTGCCTGGAGTCCTGGCAGGGCTGGAGGCTACACCTTC
size: -; J: TRBJ2-7; length: 14; D: TRBD2; V: TRBV11-1; CDR3: CASSSTSGTYEQYF; DNA: TGTGCCAGCAGCTCGACTAGCGGAACCTACGAGCAGTACTTC
size: -; J: TRBJ1-2; length: 11; D: -; V: TRBV29-1; CDR3: CSVEGVGGYTF; DNA: TGCAGCGTTGAGGGGGTAGGTGGCTACACCTTC
size: few; J: TRBJ2-2; length: 16; D: -; V: TRBV19; CDR3: CASNPGLRFNTGELFF; DNA: TGTGCCAGTAACCCGGGGCTCCGATTTAACACCGGGGAGCTGTTTTTT
size: -; J: TRBJ2-2; length: 15; D: TRBD2; V: TRBV7-9; CDR3: CASSLAGANTGELFF; DNA: TGTGCCAGCAGCCTAGCGGGAGCGAACACCGGGGAGCTGTTTTTT
size: -; J: TRBJ1-1; length: 14; D: -; V: TRBV6-1; CDR3: CASSEKGGVTEAFF; DNA: TGTGCCAGCAGTGAGAAGGGAGGCGTCACTGAAGCTTTCTTT
size: -; J: TRBJ2-7; length: 15; D: TRBD1; V: TRBV7-9; CDR3: CASSFQGQSSYEQYF; DNA: TGTGCCAGCAGCTTCCAGGGACAGAGCTCCTACGAGCAGTACTTC